These T cell receptor beta chains were read from a single sample in a study of blood T cell repertoires in COVID-19. This table comes from immunoSEQ multiplex PCR, and its TCRdb copy is limited to in-frame clones, with some not included. This table has around 480,000 clones, 87% appearing once. The specimen sequenced was PBMCs or T cells enriched from blood (not recorded which). Source of these receptors: a woman younger than 30 who had recovered from COVID-19. The CDR3 runs from the conserved cysteine through the conserved F or W. A D gene is named only where the DNA matches it firmly. Some rows mark clone size as missing; the rest say once, few, many or name a class of expanded clone.

J gene: TRBJ2-4
D gene: TRBD2
V gene: TRBV2
clone size: once
CDR3 protein: CASSERLAGGDLSKNIQYF
CDR3 DNA: TGTGCCAGCAGTGAAAGACTAGCGGGGGGGGACCTTTCCAAAAACATTCAGTACTTC

J gene: TRBJ1-1
D gene: NA
V gene: TRBV13
clone size: NA
CDR3 protein: CASLRVNTEAFF
CDR3 DNA: TGTGCCAGCCTACGCGTGAACACTGAAGCTTTCTTT

J gene: TRBJ1-5
D gene: NA
V gene: TRBV6-5
clone size: NA
CDR3 protein: CASSLGRNTNQPQHF
CDR3 DNA: TGTGCCAGCAGTTTAGGCAGGAACACTAATCAGCCCCAGCATTTT

J gene: TRBJ2-2
D gene: NA
V gene: TRBV28
clone size: NA
CDR3 protein: CASSPKTGELFF
CDR3 DNA: TGTGCCAGCAGTCCAAAAACCGGGGAGCTGTTTTTT

J gene: TRBJ1-1
D gene: NA
V gene: TRBV19
clone size: NA
CDR3 protein: CASSSRGKNTEAFF
CDR3 DNA: TGTGCCAGTAGTAGTCGGGGGAAAAACACTGAAGCTTTCTTT

J gene: TRBJ1-2
D gene: NA
V gene: TRBV3-1/TRBV3-2
clone size: NA
CDR3 protein: CASSQDLRTDVYGYTF
CDR3 DNA: TGTGCCAGCAGCCAAGATCTTAGGACAGATGTTTATGGCTACACCTTC

J gene: TRBJ1-6
D gene: NA
V gene: TRBV18
clone size: NA
CDR3 protein: CASSGSTNNSPLHF
CDR3 DNA: TGTGCCAGCTCGGGGAGTACGAATAATTCACCCCTCCACTTT

J gene: TRBJ1-5
D gene: NA
V gene: TRBV30
clone size: many
CDR3 protein: CAWSEAGRNQPQHF
CDR3 DNA: TGTGCCTGGAGTGAGGCAGGCCGCAATCAGCCCCAGCATTTT

J gene: TRBJ1-3
D gene: TRBD1
V gene: TRBV10-2
clone size: NA
CDR3 protein: CASSEVTGGGGNTIYF
CDR3 DNA: TGCGCCAGCAGTGAAGTGACAGGGGGAGGCGGAAACACCATATATTTT

J gene: TRBJ1-2
D gene: NA
V gene: TRBV3-1/TRBV3-2
clone size: NA
CDR3 protein: CASSLAGGYTF
CDR3 DNA: TGTGCCAGCAGCCTCGCCGGGGGCTACACCTTC

J gene: TRBJ1-1
D gene: NA
V gene: TRBV2
clone size: NA
CDR3 protein: CASRVLGTGTEAFF
CDR3 DNA: TGTGCCAGCAGGGTATTGGGGACTGGAACTGAAGCTTTCTTT

J gene: TRBJ1-2
D gene: NA
V gene: TRBV7-8
clone size: NA
CDR3 protein: CASSFQVNYGYTF
CDR3 DNA: TGTGCCAGCAGCTTCCAGGTTAACTATGGCTACACCTTC

J gene: TRBJ2-5
D gene: TRBD1
V gene: TRBV19
clone size: NA
CDR3 protein: CASSSQGEETQYF
CDR3 DNA: TGTGCCAGTAGTTCACAGGGGGAAGAGACCCAGTACTTC

J gene: TRBJ2-3
D gene: NA
V gene: TRBV9
clone size: NA
CDR3 protein: CASSARGPGGDTQYF
CDR3 DNA: TGTGCCAGCAGCGCGCGGGGGCCCGGGGGAGATACGCAGTATTTT

J gene: TRBJ1-1
D gene: TRBD1
V gene: TRBV6-5
clone size: NA
CDR3 protein: CASSYGTGTFF
CDR3 DNA: TGTGCCAGCAGTTACGGGACAGGGACTTTCTTT

J gene: TRBJ2-2
D gene: TRBD1
V gene: TRBV4-1
clone size: NA
CDR3 protein: CASSHDRGTGELFF
CDR3 DNA: TGCGCCAGCAGCCATGACAGGGGGACCGGGGAGCTGTTTTTT

J gene: TRBJ2-1
D gene: NA
V gene: TRBV27
clone size: NA
CDR3 protein: CASSFRRTGRQHNEQFF
CDR3 DNA: TGTGCCAGCAGTTTTAGAAGAACAGGGAGACAGCACAATGAGCAGTTCTTC

J gene: TRBJ1-1
D gene: NA
V gene: TRBV27
clone size: few
CDR3 protein: CASSRAGTEAFF
CDR3 DNA: TGTGCCAGCAGTCGAGCTGGCACTGAAGCTTTCTTT

J gene: TRBJ1-5
D gene: TRBD1
V gene: TRBV5-1
clone size: NA
CDR3 protein: CASSPGTGEDQPQHF
CDR3 DNA: TGCGCCAGCAGCCCAGGGACAGGGGAGGATCAGCCCCAGCATTTT

J gene: TRBJ2-5
D gene: NA
V gene: TRBV21-1
clone size: NA
CDR3 protein: CASSKLDRKKAQYF
CDR3 DNA: TGTGCCAGCAGCAAACTGGACAGAAAAAAGGCCCAGTACTTC

J gene: TRBJ2-7
D gene: TRBD1
V gene: TRBV6-2/TRBV6-3
clone size: NA
CDR3 protein: CASSYGTDEQYF
CDR3 DNA: TGTGCCAGCAGTTACGGGACAGACGAGCAGTACTTC

J gene: TRBJ1-1
D gene: NA
V gene: TRBV30
clone size: NA
CDR3 protein: CAWRQGFYTEAFF
CDR3 DNA: TGTGCCTGGAGACAGGGCTTTTACACTGAAGCTTTCTTT

J gene: TRBJ2-3
D gene: NA
V gene: TRBV28
clone size: NA
CDR3 protein: CASSPPGFVTDTQYF
CDR3 DNA: TGTGCCAGCAGTCCCCCGGGTTTCGTGACAGATACGCAGTATTTT

J gene: TRBJ1-1
D gene: NA
V gene: TRBV10-3
clone size: NA
CDR3 protein: CAISDTRGTEAFF
CDR3 DNA: TGTGCCATCAGTGACACCCGGGGGACTGAAGCTTTCTTT

J gene: TRBJ1-6
D gene: NA
V gene: TRBV7-2
clone size: NA
CDR3 protein: CASSLRTDGSPLHF
CDR3 DNA: TGTGCCAGCAGCTTAAGAACAGATGGATCACCCCTCCACTTT

J gene: TRBJ1-5
D gene: NA
V gene: TRBV6-5
clone size: NA
CDR3 protein: CASSLQGRGQPQHF
CDR3 DNA: TGTGCCAGCAGTCTACAGGGTCGAGGGCAGCCCCAGCATTTT

J gene: TRBJ2-7
D gene: TRBD1
V gene: TRBV13
clone size: once
CDR3 protein: CASSFRDRVYF
CDR3 DNA: TGTGCCAGCAGCTTCCGGGACAGGGTGTACTTC

J gene: TRBJ1-2
D gene: TRBD1
V gene: TRBV18
clone size: once
CDR3 protein: CASSPGQGITNYGYTF
CDR3 DNA: TGTGCCAGCTCCCCCGGACAGGGGATAACTAACTATGGCTACACCTTC

J gene: TRBJ1-4
D gene: NA
V gene: TRBV7-8
clone size: NA
CDR3 protein: CASSLGYGGEKLFF
CDR3 DNA: TGTGCCAGCAGCTTAGGATACGGCGGTGAAAAACTGTTTTTT